This T cell receptor beta chain was captured by sequencing in a study of T cells in Graves' hyperthyroidism and ophthalmopathy. Study as a whole: Peripheral blood sampling occurred at initial diagnosis, before any treatment. General observations from the study: The model forecast ophthalmopathy, anticipating it by a median approximately 6.2 months before onset. Within blood appeared most thyroid clonotypes that had expanded above 0.001.

TCR beta CDR3 regions were amplified from RNA. Researchers ran a first-round RT-PCR on the TCR CDR3 using the HTBI primer set. MiXCR was run by TCRdb on the multiplex PCR reads, yielding one entry per CDR3 protein. The sample lists about 840,000 distinct CDR3 sequences; roughly 40% were seen once. The CDR3 is made up of 15 amino acids. With 3 bases removed from V and 1 base from J, the gap between germline ends came to 15 bases. Germline V gives CDR1 SQVTM, CDR2 ANQGSEA. An approximately 9.8 ml volume of fresh peripheral blood provided the PBMCs. Points on this clonotype: Its cognate antigen is unknown.

This chain connects TRBV29-1 to TRBJ1-1; D may be TRBD1 (6 bases). The TCR originated in a man aged 18 to 35 with Graves' hyperthyroidism. Sample: blood. The CDR3 sequence is CSVDQWPGQNTEAFF. CDR3 nucleotides: TGCAGCGTTGACCAATGGCCGGGACAGAACACTGAAGCTTTCTTT.